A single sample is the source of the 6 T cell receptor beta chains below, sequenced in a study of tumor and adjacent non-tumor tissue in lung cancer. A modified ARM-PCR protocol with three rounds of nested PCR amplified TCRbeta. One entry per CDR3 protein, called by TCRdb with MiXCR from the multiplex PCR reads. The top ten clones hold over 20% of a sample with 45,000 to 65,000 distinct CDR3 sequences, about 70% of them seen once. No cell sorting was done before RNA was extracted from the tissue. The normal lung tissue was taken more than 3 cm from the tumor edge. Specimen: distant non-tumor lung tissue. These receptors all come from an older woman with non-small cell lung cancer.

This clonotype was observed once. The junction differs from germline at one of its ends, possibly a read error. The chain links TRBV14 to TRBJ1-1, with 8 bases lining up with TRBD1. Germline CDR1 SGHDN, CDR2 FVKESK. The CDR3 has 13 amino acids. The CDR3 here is CASNWDRNTEASF. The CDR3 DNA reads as TGTGCCAGCAACTGGGACAGGAACACTGAAGCTTCCTTT.

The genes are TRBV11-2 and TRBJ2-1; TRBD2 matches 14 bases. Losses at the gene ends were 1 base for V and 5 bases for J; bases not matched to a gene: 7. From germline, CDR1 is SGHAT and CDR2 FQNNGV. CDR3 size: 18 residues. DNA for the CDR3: TGTGCCAGCAGCTTAGGAACGGGACTAGCGGGAGCTAACAATGAGCAGTTCTTC. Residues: CASSLGTGLAGANNEQFF.

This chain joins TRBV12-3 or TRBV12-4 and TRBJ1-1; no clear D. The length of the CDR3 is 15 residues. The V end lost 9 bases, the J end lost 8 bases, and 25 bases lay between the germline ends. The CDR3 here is CASSPGSGGIREAFF. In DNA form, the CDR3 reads TGTGCCAGTAGCCCGGGAAGCGGCGGGATACGCGAAGCTTTCTTT.

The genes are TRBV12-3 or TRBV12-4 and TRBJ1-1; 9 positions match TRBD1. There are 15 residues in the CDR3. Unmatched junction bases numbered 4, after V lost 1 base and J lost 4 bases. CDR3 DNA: TGTGCCAGCAGTTTAGGTGGGACAGGGATCACTGAAGCTTTCTTT. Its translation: CASSLGGTGITEAFF.

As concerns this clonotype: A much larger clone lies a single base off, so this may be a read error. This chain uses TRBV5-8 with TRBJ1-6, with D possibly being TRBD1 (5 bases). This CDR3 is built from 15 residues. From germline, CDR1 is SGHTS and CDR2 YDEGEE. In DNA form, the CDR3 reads TGTGCCAGCAGCTTGGCCGCGGGGGGGAATTCACCCCTCAACTTT. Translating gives CASSLAAGGNSPLNF.

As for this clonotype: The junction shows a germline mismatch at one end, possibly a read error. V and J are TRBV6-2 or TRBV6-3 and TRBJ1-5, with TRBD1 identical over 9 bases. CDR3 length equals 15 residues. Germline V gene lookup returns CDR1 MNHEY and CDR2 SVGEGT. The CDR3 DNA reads TGTGCCAGCAGGATCACCGGGACAGGGAATCAACCCCAGCATTTT. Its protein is CASRITGTGNQPQHF.